The clone carrying this TCR beta chain was seen repeatedly, ten times or more. The antigen is not known. CDR1 and CDR2 (germline): MNHEY, SVGAGI. V lost 0 bases, J lost 2 bases, and 8 bases lay in between. The CDR3 runs to 15 residues. This sample was taken from a study of regulatory T cells in long-lasting Graves disease. Whole-study findings and limits: Persistent Graves' disease cases displayed lower TCR diversity than newly diagnosed ones.

Assembly of TCR beta libraries relied on iRepertoire HTBI primers together with Arm-PCR of CDR3 regions. TCRdb ran MiXCR on the multiplex PCR reads and lists one entry per CDR3 protein. The sample contains 360,000 or so distinct CDR3 sequences, around 23% of which appear only once. Time point in this sample: persistent/refractory GD, antithyroid drugs over 5 years with positive TRAb. Construction of the TCR library relied on RNA isolated from PBMCs. The V call is TRBV6-5, the J call TRBJ1-5; D possibly corresponds to TRBD1 (5 bases). This receptor was taken from a woman in her thirties or forties with Graves disease. Sequences were derived from peripheral blood mononuclear cells (PBMCs), sampled when the disease was refractory, from a patient treated with antithyroid drugs. In DNA form, the CDR3 reads TGTGCCAGCAGTTACTCGGGGGGTGGCAATCAGCCCCAGCATTTT. This sequence encodes CASSYSGGGNQPQHF.